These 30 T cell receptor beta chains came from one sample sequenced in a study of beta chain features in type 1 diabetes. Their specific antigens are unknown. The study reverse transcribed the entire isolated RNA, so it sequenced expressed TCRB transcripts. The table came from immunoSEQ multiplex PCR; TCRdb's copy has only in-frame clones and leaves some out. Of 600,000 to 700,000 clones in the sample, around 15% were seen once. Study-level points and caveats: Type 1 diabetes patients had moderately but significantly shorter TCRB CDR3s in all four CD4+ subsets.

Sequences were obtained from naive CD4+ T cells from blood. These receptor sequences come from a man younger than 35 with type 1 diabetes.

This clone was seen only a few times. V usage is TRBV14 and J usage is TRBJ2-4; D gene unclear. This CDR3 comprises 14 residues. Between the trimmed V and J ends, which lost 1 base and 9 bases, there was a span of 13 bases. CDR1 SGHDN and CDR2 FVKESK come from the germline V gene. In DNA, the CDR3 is TGTGCCAGCAGCCAAGGAGCCAACTTAGGCATTCAGTACTTC. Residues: CASSQGANLGIQYF. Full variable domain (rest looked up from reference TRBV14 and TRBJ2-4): EAGVTQFPSHSVIEKGQTVTLRCDPISGHDNLYWYRRVMGKEIKFLLHFVKESKQDESGMPNNRFLAERTGGTYSTLKVQPAELEDSGVYFCASSQGANLGIQYFGAGTRLSVL.

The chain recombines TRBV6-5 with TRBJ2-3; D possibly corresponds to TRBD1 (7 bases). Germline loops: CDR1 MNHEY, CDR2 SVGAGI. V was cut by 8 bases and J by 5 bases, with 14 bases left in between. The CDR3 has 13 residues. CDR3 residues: CASRGTVGDTQYF. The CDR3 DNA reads TGTGCCAGCCGCGGGACAGTAGGAGATACGCAGTATTTT.

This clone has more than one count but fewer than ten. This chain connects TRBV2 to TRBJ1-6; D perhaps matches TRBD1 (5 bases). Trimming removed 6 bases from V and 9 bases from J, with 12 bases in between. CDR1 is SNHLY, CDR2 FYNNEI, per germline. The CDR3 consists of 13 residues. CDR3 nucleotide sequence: TGTGCCAGCAGAGAGGGGCCGAGTTCACCCCTCCACTTT. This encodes CASREGPSSPLHF.

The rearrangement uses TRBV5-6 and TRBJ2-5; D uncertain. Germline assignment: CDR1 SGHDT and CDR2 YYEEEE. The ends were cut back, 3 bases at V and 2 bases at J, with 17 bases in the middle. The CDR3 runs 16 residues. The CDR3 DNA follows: TGTGCCAGCAGCTCCCTGGGGTCCTTAATACAAGAGACCCAGTACTTC. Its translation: CASSSLGSLIQETQYF.

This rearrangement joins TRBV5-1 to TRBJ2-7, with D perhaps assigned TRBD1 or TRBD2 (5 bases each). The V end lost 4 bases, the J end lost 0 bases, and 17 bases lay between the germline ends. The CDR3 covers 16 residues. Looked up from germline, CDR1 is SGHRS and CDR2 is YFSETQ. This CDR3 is CASSLSGRGSSYEQYF. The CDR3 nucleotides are TGCGCCAGCAGCCTCTCGGGACGCGGCAGCTCCTACGAGCAGTACTTC.

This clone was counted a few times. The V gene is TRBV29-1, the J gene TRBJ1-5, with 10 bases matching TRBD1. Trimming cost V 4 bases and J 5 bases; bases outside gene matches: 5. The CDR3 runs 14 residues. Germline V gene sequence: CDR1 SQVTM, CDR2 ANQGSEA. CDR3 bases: TGCAGCGTTGGAGGGGACAGGGGTGATCAGCCCCAGCATTTT. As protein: CSVGGDRGDQPQHF.

CDR3 nucleotide sequence: TGCGCCAGCAGCTTGGCCCCCGGGGGGGATGAGACCCAGTACTTC. It is translated as CASSLAPGGDETQYF. V usage is TRBV5-1 and J usage is TRBJ2-5; 8 bases line up with TRBD2. CDR1 SGHRS and CDR2 YFSETQ come from the germline V gene. The CDR3 extends over 15 amino acids. V lost 0 bases and J lost 5; bases outside the gene matches: 6.

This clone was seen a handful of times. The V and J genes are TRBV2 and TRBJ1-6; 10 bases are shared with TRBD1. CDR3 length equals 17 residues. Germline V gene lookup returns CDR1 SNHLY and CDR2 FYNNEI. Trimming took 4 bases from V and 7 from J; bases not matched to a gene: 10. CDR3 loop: CASSGDRGPLVNSPLHF. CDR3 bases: TGTGCCAGCAGTGGGGACAGGGGCCCGCTGGTGAATTCACCCCTCCACTTT.

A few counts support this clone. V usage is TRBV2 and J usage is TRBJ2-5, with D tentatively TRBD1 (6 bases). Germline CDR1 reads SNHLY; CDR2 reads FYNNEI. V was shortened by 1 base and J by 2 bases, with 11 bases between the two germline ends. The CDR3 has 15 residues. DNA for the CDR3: TGTGCCAGCAGTGAAGTCGTAACAGGGCAAGAGACCCAGTACTTC. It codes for CASSEVVTGQETQYF.

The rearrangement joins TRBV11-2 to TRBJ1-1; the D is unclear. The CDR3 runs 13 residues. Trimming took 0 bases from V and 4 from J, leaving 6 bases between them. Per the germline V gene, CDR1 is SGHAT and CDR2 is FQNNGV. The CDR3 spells CASSLELGTEAFF. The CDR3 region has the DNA TGTGCCAGCAGCTTAGAGCTGGGCACTGAAGCTTTCTTT. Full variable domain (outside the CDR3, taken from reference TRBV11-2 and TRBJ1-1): EAGVAQSPRYKIIEKRQSVAFWCNPISGHATLYWYQQILGQGPKLLIQFQNNGVVDDSQLPKDRFSAERLKGVDSTLKIQPAKLEDSAVYLCASSLELGTEAFFGQGTRLTVV.

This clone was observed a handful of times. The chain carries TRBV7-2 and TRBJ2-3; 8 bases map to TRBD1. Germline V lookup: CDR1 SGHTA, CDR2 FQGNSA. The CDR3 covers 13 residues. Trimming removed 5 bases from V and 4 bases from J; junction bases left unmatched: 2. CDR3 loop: CASSVQGADTQYF. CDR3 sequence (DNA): TGTGCCAGCAGCGTACAGGGGGCAGATACGCAGTATTTT. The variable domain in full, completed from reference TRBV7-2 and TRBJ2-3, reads GAGVSQSPSNKVTEKGKDVELRCDPISGHTALYWYRQSLGQGLEFLIYFQGNSAPDKSGLPSDRFSAERTGGSVSTLTIQRTQQEDSAVYLCASSVQGADTQYFGPGTRLTVL.

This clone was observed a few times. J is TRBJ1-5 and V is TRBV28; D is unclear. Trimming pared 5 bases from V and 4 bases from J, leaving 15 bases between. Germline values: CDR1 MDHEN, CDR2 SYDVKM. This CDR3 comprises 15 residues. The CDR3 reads CASSEAAGVNQPQHF. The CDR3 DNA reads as TGTGCCAGCAGTGAAGCGGCGGGAGTAAATCAGCCCCAGCATTTT.

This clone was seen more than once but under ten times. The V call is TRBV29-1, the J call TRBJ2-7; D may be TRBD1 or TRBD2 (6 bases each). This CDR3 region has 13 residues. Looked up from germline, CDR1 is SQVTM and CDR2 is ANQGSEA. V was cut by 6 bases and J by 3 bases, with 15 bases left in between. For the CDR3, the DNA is TGCAGCGTCAACTCCGGGGGCGGCTACGAGCAGTACTTC. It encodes CSVNSGGGYEQYF.

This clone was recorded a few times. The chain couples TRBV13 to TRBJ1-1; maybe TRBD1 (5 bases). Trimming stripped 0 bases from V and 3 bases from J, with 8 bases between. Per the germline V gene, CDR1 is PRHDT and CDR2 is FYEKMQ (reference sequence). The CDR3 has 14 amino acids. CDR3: CASSLGQGHTEAFF. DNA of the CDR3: TGTGCCAGCAGCTTAGGGCAGGGCCACACTGAAGCTTTCTTT.

The CDR3 nucleotides read TGTGCCTGGAGTGAACAGGTTACTACTGAAGCTTTCTTT. Amino acid sequence: CAWSEQVTTEAFF. The rearrangement links TRBV30 to TRBJ1-1; the D gene is possibly TRBD1 (5 bases). The CDR3 sequence is 13 residues long. The germline V gene has CDR1 GTSNPN and CDR2 SVGIG (reference sequence). The V end was cut by 1 base, the J end by 5 bases, with 11 bases between.

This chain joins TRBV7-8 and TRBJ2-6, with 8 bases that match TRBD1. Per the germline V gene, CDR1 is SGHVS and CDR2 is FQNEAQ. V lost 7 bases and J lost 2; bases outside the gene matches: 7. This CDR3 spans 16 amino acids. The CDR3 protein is CASIQGAFAGANVLTF. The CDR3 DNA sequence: TGTGCCAGCATCCAGGGGGCGTTTGCTGGGGCCAACGTCCTGACTTTC.

In DNA, the CDR3 is TGCAGCGTTCAGGGACAGCCTTCTTACGAGCAGTACTTC. Translation gives CSVQGQPSYEQYF. The genes are TRBV29-1 and TRBJ2-7; TRBD1 agrees at 7 bases. The trim removed 5 bases at V and 4 bases at J, leaving 8 bases unmatched. Per the germline V gene, CDR1 is SQVTM and CDR2 is ANQGSEA. The CDR3 is 13 amino acids.

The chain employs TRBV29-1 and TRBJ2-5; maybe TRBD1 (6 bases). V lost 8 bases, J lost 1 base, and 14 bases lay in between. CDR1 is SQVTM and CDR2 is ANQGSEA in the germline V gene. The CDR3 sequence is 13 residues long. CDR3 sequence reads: CSFTGNRQETQYF. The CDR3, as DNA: TGCAGCTTCACAGGGAACCGCCAAGAGACCCAGTACTTC. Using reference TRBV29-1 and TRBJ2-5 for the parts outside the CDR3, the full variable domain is SAVISQKPSRDICQRGTSLTIQCQVDSQVTMMFWYRQQPGQSLTLIATANQGSEATYESGFVIDKFPISRPNLTFSTLTVSNMSPEDSSIYLCSFTGNRQETQYFGPGTRLLVL.

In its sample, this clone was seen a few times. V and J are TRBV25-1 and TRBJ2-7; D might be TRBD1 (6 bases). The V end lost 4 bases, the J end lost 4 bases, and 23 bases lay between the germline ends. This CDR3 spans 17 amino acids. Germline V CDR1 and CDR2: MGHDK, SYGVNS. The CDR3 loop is CASSGEPGQIPLYEQYF. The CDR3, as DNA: TGTGCCAGCAGTGGAGAACCCGGACAGATACCTCTATACGAGCAGTACTTC.

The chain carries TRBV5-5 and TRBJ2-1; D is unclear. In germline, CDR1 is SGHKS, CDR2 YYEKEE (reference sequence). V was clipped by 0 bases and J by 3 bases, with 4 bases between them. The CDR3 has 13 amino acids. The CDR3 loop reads CASSLVVYNEQFF. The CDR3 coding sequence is TGTGCCAGCAGCTTGGTTGTCTACAATGAGCAGTTCTTC.

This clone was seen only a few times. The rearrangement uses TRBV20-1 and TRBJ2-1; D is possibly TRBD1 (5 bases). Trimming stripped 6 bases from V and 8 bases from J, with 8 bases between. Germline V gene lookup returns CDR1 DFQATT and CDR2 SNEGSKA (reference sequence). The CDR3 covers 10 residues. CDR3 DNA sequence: TGCAGTGCCAAACAGGATGAGCAGTTCTTC. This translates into CSAKQDEQFF.

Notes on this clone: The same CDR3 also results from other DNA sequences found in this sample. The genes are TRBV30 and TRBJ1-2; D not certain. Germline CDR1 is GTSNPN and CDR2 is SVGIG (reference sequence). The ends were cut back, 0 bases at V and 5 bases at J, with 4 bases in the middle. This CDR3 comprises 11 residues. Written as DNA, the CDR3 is TGTGCCTGGAGTGTGGGTTATGGCTACACCTTC. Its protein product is CAWSVGYGYTF.

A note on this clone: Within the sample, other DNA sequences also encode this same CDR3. The CDR3 DNA reads as TGTGCCAGCAGTGAAGGACTAGCGGGGACCGGGGAGCTGTTTTTT. Its protein product is CASSEGLAGTGELFF. The chain couples TRBV2 to TRBJ2-2; TRBD2 matches 11 bases. There are 15 residues in the CDR3. Per germline, CDR1 SNHLY and CDR2 FYNNEI. V dropped 1 base and J dropped 5; count of bases not matched to a gene: 0.

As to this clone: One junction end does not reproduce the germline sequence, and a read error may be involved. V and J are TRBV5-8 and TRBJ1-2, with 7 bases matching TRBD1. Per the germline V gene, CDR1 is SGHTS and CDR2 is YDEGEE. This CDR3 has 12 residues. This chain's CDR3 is CASSSGRGQTLF. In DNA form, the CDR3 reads TGTGCCAGCAGCTCCGGTCGGGGACAGACCCTCTTC.

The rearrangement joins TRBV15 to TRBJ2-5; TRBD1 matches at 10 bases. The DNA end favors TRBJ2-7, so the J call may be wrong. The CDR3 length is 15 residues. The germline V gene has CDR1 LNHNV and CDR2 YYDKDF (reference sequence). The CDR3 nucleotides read TGTGCCACCAGCAGAGCGGGACAGGGGAACTACGAGCAGTACTTC. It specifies CATSRAGQGNYEQYF.

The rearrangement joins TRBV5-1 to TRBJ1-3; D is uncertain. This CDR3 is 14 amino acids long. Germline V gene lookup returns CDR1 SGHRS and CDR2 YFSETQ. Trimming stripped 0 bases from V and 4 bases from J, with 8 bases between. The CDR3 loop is CASSLEAYGNTIYF. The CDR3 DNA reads TGCGCCAGCAGCTTGGAGGCATACGGAAACACCATATATTTT.

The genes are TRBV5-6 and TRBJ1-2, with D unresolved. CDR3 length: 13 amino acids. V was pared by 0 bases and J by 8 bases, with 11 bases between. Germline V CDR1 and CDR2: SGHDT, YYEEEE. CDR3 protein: CASSLAEDRGYTF. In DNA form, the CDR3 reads TGTGCCAGCAGCTTGGCGGAGGATCGGGGCTACACCTTC. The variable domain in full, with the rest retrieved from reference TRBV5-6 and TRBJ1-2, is DAGVTQSPTHLIKTRGQQVTLRCSPKSGHDTVSWYQQALGQGPQFIFQYYEEEERQRGNFPDRFSGHQFPNYSSELNVNALLLGDSALYLCASSLAEDRGYTFGSGTRLTVV.

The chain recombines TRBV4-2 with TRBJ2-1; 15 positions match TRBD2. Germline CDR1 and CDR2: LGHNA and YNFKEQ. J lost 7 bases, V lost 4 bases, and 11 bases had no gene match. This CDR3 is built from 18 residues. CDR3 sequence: CASSPLRTSGGAGNEQFF. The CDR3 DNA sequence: TGTGCCAGCAGCCCCTTACGGACTAGCGGGGGGGCCGGGAATGAGCAGTTCTTC.

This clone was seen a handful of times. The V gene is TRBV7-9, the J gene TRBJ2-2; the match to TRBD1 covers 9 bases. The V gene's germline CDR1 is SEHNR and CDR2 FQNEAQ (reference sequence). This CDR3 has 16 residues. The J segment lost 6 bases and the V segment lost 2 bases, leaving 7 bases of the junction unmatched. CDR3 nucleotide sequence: TGTGCCAGCAGCTTATTGGGGACAGGGATCCCCGGGGAGCTGTTTTTT. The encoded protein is CASSLLGTGIPGELFF.

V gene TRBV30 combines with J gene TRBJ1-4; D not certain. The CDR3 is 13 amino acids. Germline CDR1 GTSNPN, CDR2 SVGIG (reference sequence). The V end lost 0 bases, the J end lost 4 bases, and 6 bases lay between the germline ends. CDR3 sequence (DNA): TGTGCCTGGAGTGTTGGTGTTAATGAAAAACTGTTTTTT. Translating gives CAWSVGVNEKLFF.